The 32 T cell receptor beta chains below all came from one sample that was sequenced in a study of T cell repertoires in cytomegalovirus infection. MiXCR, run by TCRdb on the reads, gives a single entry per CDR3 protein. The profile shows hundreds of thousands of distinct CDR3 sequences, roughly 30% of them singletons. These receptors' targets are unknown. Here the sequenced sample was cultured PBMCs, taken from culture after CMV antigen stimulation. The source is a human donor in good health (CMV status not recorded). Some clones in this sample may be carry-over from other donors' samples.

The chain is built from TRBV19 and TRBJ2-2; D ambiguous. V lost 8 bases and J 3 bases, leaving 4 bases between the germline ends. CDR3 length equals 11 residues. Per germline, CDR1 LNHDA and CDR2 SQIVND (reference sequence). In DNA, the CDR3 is TGTGCCAGTGCAGACACCGGGGAGCTGTTTTTT. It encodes CASADTGELFF.

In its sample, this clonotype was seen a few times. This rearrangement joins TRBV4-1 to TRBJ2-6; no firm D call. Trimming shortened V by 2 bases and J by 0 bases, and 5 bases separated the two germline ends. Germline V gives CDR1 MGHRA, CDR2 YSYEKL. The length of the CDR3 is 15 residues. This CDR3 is CASSQPSSGANVLTF. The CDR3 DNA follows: TGCGCCAGCAGCCAACCGTCCTCTGGGGCCAACGTCCTGACTTTC.

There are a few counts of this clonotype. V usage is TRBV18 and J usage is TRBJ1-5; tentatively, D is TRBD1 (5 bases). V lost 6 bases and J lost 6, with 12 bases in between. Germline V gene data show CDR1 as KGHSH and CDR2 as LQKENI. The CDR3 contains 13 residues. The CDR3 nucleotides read TGTGCCAGCTCGCGCGAGGGGATTCAGCCCCAGCATTTT. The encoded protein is CASSREGIQPQHF.

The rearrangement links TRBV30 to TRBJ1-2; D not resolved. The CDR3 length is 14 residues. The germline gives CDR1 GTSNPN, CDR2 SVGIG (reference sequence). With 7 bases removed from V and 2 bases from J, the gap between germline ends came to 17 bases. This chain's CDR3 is CASSLQRRNYGYTF. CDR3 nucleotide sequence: TGTGCCTCGTCCCTCCAGAGGAGGAACTATGGCTACACCTTC.

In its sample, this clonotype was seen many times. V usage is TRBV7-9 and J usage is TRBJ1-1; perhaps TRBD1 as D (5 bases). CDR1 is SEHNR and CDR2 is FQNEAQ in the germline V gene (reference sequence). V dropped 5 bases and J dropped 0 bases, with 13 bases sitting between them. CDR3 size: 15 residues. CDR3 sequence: CASSPPGHMNTEAFF. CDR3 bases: TGTGCCAGCAGCCCCCCAGGACACATGAACACTGAAGCTTTCTTT. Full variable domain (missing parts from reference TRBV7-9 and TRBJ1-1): DTGVSQNPRHKITKRGQNVTFRCDPISEHNRLYWYRQTLGQGPEFLTYFQNEAQLEKSRLLSDRFSAERPKGSFSTLEIQRTEQGDSAMYLCASSPPGHMNTEAFFGQGTRLTVV.

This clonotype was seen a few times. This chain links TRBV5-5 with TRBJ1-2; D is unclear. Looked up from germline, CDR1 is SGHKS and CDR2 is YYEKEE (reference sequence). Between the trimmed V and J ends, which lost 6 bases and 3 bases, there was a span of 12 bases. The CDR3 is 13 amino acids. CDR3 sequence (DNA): TGTGCCAGCACCCGAGGCACAGACTATGGCTACACCTTC. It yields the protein CASTRGTDYGYTF.

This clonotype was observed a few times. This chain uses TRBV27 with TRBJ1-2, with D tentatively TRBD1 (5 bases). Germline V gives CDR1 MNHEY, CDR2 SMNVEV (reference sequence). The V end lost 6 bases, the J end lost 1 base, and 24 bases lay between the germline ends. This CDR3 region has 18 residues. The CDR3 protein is CASSAQEPPTNFNYGYTF. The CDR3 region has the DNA TGTGCCAGCAGCGCACAGGAGCCCCCTACGAATTTTAACTATGGCTACACCTTC.

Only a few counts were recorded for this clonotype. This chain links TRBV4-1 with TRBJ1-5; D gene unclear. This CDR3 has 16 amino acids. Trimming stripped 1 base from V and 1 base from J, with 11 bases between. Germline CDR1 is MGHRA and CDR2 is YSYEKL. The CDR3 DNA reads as TGCGCCAGCAGCCAAGTAGCAGGACCGAGCAATCAGCCCCAGCATTTT. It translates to CASSQVAGPSNQPQHF.

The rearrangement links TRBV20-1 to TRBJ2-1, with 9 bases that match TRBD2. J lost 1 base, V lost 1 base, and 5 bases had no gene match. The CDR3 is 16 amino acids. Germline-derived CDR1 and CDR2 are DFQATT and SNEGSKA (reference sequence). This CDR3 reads CSARVRTSESYNEQFF. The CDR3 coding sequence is TGCAGTGCTAGAGTCCGGACTAGCGAGTCCTACAATGAGCAGTTCTTC.

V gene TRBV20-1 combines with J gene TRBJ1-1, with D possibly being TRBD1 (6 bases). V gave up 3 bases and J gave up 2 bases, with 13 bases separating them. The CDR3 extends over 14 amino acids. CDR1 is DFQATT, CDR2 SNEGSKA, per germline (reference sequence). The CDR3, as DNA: TGCAGTGCTAGGGAAGGACAGAGAAACACTGAAGCTTTCTTT. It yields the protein CSAREGQRNTEAFF.

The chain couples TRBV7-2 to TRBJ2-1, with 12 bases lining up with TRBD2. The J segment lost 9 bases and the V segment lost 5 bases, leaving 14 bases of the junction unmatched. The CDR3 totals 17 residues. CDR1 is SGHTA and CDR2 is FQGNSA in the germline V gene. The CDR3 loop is CASSVSSTSGRRTEQFF. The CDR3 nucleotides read TGTGCCAGCAGCGTAAGCTCGACTAGCGGGAGACGAACTGAGCAGTTCTTC.

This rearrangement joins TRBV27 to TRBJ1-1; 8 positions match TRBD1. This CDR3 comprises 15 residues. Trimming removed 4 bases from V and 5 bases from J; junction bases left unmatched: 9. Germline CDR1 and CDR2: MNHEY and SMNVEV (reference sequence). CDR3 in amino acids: CASSSQGAPRTEAFF. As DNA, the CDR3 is TGTGCCAGCAGTTCCCAGGGGGCGCCCCGTACTGAAGCTTTCTTT.

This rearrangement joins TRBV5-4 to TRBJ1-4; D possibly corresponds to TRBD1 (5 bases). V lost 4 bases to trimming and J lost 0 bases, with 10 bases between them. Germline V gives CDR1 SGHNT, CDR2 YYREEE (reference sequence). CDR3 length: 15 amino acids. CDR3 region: CASSGGGATNEKLFF. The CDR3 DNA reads TGTGCCAGCAGCGGGGGAGGCGCAACTAATGAAAAACTGTTTTTT.

The CDR3, as DNA: TGTGCCAGCAGCCGCACAGGGCTTGCCAGTCTGTTCTCTGGAAACACCATATATTTT. Translation: CASSRTGLASLFSGNTIYF. The chain combines TRBV7-8 with TRBJ1-3; a weak D match, TRBD1 (6 bases). The CDR3 contains 19 residues. Germline V lookup: CDR1 SGHVS, CDR2 FQNEAQ. The V and J ends lost 5 bases and 0 bases respectively, with 23 bases between them. The full variable domain, with the rest looked up from reference TRBV7-8 and TRBJ1-3, is GAGVSQSPRYKVAKRGQDVALRCDPISGHVSLFWYQQALGQGPEFLTYFQNEAQLDKSGLPSDRFFAERPEGSVSTLKIQRTQQEDSAVYLCASSRTGLASLFSGNTIYFGEGSWLTVV.

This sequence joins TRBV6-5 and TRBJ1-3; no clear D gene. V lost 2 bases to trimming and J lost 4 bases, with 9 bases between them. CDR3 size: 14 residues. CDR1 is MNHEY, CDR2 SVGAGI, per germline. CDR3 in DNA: TGTGCCAGCAGTTACGCAAGGGAAGGAAACACCATATATTTT. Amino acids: CASSYAREGNTIYF.

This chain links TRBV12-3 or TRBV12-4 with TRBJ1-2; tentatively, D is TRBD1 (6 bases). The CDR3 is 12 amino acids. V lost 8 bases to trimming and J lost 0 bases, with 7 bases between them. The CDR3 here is CASGGSNYGYTF. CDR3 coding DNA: TGTGCCAGCGGGGGCTCTAACTATGGCTACACCTTC.

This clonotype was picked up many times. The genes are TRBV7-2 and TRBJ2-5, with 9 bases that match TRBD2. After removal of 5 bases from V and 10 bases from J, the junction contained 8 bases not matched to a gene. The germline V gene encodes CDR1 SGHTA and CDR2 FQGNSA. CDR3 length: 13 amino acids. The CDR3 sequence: CASSTPWTSDQYF. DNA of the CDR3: TGTGCCAGCAGCACCCCCTGGACTAGCGACCAGTACTTC. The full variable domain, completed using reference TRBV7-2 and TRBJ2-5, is GAGVSQSPSNKVTEKGKDVELRCDPISGHTALYWYRQSLGQGLEFLIYFQGNSAPDKSGLPSDRFSAERTGGSVSTLTIQRTQQEDSAVYLCASSTPWTSDQYFGPGTRLLVL.

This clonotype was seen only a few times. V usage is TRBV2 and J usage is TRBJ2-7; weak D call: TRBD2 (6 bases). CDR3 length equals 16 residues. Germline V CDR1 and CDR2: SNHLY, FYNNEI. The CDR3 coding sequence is TGTGCGATCGGGGGTGAGGACACCCGGTGGGTCTACGAGCAGTACTTC. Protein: CAIGGEDTRWVYEQYF.

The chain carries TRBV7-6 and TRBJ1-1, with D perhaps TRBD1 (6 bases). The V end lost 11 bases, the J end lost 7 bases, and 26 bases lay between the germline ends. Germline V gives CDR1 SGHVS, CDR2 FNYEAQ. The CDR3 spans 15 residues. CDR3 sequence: CAGRPPTGIPLEAFF. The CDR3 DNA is TGTGCCGGAAGACCGCCGACAGGCATCCCTCTTGAAGCTTTCTTT.

CDR3: CASSEGTSGRSETQYF. In DNA, the CDR3 is TGTGCCAGCAGCGAGGGGACTAGCGGGAGATCGGAGACCCAGTACTTC. J is TRBJ2-5 and V is TRBV5-6, with 14 bases lining up with TRBD2. This CDR3 contains 16 residues. Germline CDR1 reads SGHDT; CDR2 reads YYEEEE. V trimming: 4 bases; J trimming: 5 bases; junction bases outside the gene matches: 7. Variable domain in full (rest from reference TRBV5-6 and TRBJ2-5): DAGVTQSPTHLIKTRGQQVTLRCSPKSGHDTVSWYQQALGQGPQFIFQYYEEEERQRGNFPDRFSGHQFPNYSSELNVNALLLGDSALYLCASSEGTSGRSETQYFGPGTRLLVL.

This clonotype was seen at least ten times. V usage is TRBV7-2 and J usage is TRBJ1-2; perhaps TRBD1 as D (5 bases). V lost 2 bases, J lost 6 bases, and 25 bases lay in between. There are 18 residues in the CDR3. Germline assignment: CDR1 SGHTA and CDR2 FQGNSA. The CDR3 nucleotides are TGTGCCAGCAGCTTAACCCTCATGGGGGGTGGCTCTGGGAATGGCTACACCTTC. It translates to CASSLTLMGGGSGNGYTF.

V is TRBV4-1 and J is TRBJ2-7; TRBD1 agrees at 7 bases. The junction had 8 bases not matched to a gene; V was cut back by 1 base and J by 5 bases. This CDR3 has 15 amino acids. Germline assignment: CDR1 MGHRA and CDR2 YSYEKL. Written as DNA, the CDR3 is TGCGCCAGCAGCCAAGGGTGGGGACAGCGGCACGAGCAGTACTTC. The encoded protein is CASSQGWGQRHEQYF.

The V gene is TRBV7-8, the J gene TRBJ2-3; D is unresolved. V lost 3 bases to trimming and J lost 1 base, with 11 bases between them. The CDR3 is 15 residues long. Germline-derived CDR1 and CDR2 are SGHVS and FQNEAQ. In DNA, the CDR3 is TGTGCCAGCAGCTTCCCGTGGTGGGGCACAGATACGCAGTATTTT. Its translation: CASSFPWWGTDTQYF.

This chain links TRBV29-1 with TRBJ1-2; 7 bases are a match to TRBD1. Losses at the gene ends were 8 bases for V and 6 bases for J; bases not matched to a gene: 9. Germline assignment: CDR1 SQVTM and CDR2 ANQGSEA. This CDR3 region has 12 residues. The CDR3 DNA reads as TGCAGCACCTCAACAGGGGCTCATGGCTACACCTTC. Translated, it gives CSTSTGAHGYTF.

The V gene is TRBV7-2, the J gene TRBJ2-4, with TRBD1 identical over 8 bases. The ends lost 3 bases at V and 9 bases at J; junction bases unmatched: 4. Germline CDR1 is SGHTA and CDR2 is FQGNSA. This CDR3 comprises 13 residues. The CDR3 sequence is CASSFTGGGIQYF. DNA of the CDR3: TGTGCCAGCAGCTTTACAGGGGGTGGCATTCAGTACTTC.

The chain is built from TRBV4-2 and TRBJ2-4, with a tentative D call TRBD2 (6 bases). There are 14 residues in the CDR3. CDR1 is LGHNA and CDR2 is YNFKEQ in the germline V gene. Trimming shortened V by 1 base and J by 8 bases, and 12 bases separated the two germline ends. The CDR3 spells CASSQAGSSDIQYF. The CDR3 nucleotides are TGTGCCAGCAGCCAAGCAGGTTCTAGCGACATTCAGTACTTC.

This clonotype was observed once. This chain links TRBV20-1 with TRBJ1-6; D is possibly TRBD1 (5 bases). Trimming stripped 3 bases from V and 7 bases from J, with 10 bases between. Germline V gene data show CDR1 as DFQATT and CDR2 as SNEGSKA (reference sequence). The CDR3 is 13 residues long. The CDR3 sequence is CSASKGANSPLHF. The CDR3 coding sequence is TGCAGTGCTAGTAAAGGGGCGAATTCACCCCTCCACTTT.

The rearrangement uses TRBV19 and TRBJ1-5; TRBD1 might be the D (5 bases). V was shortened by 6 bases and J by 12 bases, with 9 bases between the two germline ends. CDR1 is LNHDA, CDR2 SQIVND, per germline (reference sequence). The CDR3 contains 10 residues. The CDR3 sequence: CASRLRGQHF. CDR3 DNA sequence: TGTGCCAGTAGGCTAAGGGGCCAGCATTTT.

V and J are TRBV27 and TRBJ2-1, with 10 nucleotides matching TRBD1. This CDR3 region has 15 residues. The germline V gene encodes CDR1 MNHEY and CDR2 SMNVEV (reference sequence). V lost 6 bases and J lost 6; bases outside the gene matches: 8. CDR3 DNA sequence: TGTGCCAGCAGCGGACAGGGGGACGGGCTCAATGAGCAGTTCTTC. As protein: CASSGQGDGLNEQFF.

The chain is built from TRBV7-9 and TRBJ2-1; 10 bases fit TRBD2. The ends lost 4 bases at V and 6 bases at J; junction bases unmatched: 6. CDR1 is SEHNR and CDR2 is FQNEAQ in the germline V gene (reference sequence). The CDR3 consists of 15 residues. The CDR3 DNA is TGTGCCAGCAGCTCGATAGCGGGAGGCGGCAATGAGCAGTTCTTC. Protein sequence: CASSSIAGGGNEQFF.

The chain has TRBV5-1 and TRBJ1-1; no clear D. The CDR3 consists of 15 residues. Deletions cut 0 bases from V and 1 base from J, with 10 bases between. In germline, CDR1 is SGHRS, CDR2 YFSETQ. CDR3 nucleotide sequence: TGCGCCAGCAGCTTGGAAGCCAGGACGAACACTGAAGCTTTCTTT. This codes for CASSLEARTNTEAFF. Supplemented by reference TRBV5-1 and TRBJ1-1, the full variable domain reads KAGVTQTPRYLIKTRGQQVTLSCSPISGHRSVSWYQQTPGQGLQFLFEYFSETQRNKGNFPGRFSGRQFSNSRSEMNVSTLELGDSALYLCASSLEARTNTEAFFGQGTRLTVV.

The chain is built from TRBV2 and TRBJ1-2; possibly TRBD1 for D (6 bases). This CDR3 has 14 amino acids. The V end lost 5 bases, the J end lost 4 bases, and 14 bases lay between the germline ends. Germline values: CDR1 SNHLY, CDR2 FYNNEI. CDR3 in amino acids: CASSPSRGSYGYTF. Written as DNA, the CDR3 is TGTGCCAGCAGTCCCTCCAGGGGTAGCTATGGCTACACCTTC.